This is a list of T cell receptor beta chains from one sample in a study of blood T cells in healthy people across ages. MiXCR was run by TCRdb on the 5' RACE reads, yielding one entry per CDR3 protein. This table holds roughly 800,000 distinct CDR3 sequences, about 37% found once. Specimen: blood. These receptors came from a man aged 18 to 35 in good health. The CDR3 runs from the conserved cysteine through the conserved F or W. D genes are given only for firm matches. Size values are once, few and many counts, or a class for expanded clones, and some rows have none.

TRBJ2-1,TRBV6-2/TRBV6-3,.,.,CASSPGLLEYDEQFF,TGTGCCAGCAGTCCGGGACTCCTAGAGTACGATGAGCAGTTCTTC
TRBJ2-1,TRBV12-3/TRBV12-4,TRBD1,once,CASSFLMGQGAYNEQFF,TGTGCCAGCAGTTTTTTAATGGGACAGGGGGCCTACAATGAGCAGTTCTTC
TRBJ2-1,TRBV7-6,.,.,CASSLPPYEQFF,TGTGCCAGCAGCTTGCCACCCTATGAGCAGTTCTTC
TRBJ1-2,TRBV28,.,.,CASRFPGQTNYGYTF,TGTGCCAGCAGATTCCCGGGACAAACAAACTATGGCTACACCTTC
TRBJ2-3,TRBV6-6,.,.,CASKRRESSTDTQYF,TGTGCCAGCAAGCGCAGGGAGAGTAGCACAGATACGCAGTATTTT
TRBJ2-3,TRBV9,.,few,CASSVGSRSTDTQYF,TGTGCCAGCAGCGTAGGTTCCCGAAGCACAGATACGCAGTATTTT
TRBJ2-5,TRBV29-1,.,many,CSVGGSQETQYF,TGCAGCGTTGGGGGCAGCCAAGAGACCCAGTACTTC
TRBJ1-2,TRBV29-1,.,few,CSGRRADYGYTF,TGCAGCGGTAGACGGGCTGACTATGGCTACACCTTC
TRBJ2-7,TRBV4-1,TRBD1,many,CASSQLLTGGFYEQYF,TGCGCCAGCAGCCAACTATTAACAGGGGGGTTCTACGAGCAGTACTTC
TRBJ1-2,TRBV9,.,.,CASSVMTAADLYGYTF,TGTGCCAGCAGCGTAATGACCGCGGCAGACCTCTATGGCTACACCTTC
TRBJ1-1,TRBV10-3,.,.,CAISASVPGGAFF,TGTGCCATCAGTGCGTCGGTCCCGGGAGGGGCTTTCTTT
TRBJ2-1,TRBV29-1,TRBD1,many,CSVDVTGRNEQFF,TGCAGCGTTGACGTGACAGGGCGGAATGAGCAGTTCTTC
TRBJ1-1,TRBV6-5,.,.,CASMATTEAFF,TGTGCCAGCATGGCTACTACTGAAGCTTTCTTT
TRBJ2-3,TRBV7-2,.,.,CASSPPNRQIITDTQYF,TGTGCCAGCAGCCCTCCTAACCGGCAAATAATCACAGATACGCAGTATTTT
TRBJ2-3,TRBV2,.,.,CASRHRGGTDTQYF,TGTGCCAGCAGGCACAGGGGAGGAACAGATACGCAGTATTTT
TRBJ2-6,TRBV2,.,many,CASSESTRGANVLTF,TGTGCCAGCAGTGAATCGACACGTGGGGCCAACGTCCTGACTTTC
TRBJ2-7,TRBV28,.,.,CASKVARQTSYEQYF,TGTGCCAGCAAGGTGGCTAGACAGACCTCCTACGAGCAGTACTTC
TRBJ2-7,TRBV3-1,.,.,CASSQDGSSYDERYF,TGCGCCAGCAGCCAAGATGGTAGCTCCTACGATGAGCGGTACTTC
TRBJ2-1,TRBV6-6,.,.,CASKYSRRENNEQFF,TGTGCCAGCAAATATTCGAGGAGGGAGAACAATGAGCAGTTCTTC
TRBJ1-1,TRBV6-2/TRBV6-3,.,.,CASSYSEVPGTEAFF,TGTGCCAGCAGTTACTCCGAGGTTCCAGGCACTGAAGCTTTCTTT
TRBJ2-7,TRBV7-9,.,many,CASSLKGAYEQYF,TGTGCCAGCAGCTTAAAGGGAGCCTACGAGCAGTACTTC
TRBJ2-7,TRBV30,.,.,CAWGNYEQYF,TGTGCCTGGGGTAATTACGAGCAGTACTTC
TRBJ2-7,TRBV12-5,.,.,CASGLATDPVQYF,TGTGCTAGTGGTTTGGCGACAGACCCGGTGCAGTACTTC
TRBJ1-2,TRBV20-1,.,few,CSATSPEAGIYGYTF,TGCAGTGCCACTTCCCCCGAGGCAGGGATCTATGGCTACACCTTC
TRBJ2-7,TRBV6-6,.,many,CASSQGTAHTYEQYF,TGTGCCAGCAGCCAAGGGACGGCCCATACCTACGAGCAGTACTTC
TRBJ2-1,TRBV4-1,TRBD1,.,CASSPPGQGVNEQFF,TGCGCCAGCAGCCCCCCGGGACAGGGGGTTAATGAGCAGTTCTTC
TRBJ2-1,TRBV20-1,.,few,CSATKDFTGNEQFF,TGCAGTGCTACTAAGGATTTTACAGGCAATGAGCAGTTCTTC
TRBJ2-7,TRBV12-3/TRBV12-4,.,.,CASSFHGSYEQYF,TGTGCCAGCAGTTTCCACGGGTCCTACGAGCAGTACTTC
TRBJ2-3,TRBV7-2,.,many,CASSSPTSTDTQYF,TGTGCCAGCAGCTCGCCGACTAGCACAGATACGCAGTATTTT
TRBJ1-6,TRBV12-3/TRBV12-4,.,once,CASSLLMAGDSPLHF,TGTGCCAGCAGCTTACTCATGGCAGGGGATTCACCCCTCCACTTT
TRBJ1-2,TRBV11-2,.,.,CASSLSAQGPFYGYTF,TGTGCCAGCAGCCTTAGTGCACAAGGCCCTTTCTATGGCTACACCTTC
TRBJ1-5,TRBV20-1,.,.,CSATTGRGVNQPQHF,TGCAGTGCTACCACCGGGAGGGGAGTCAATCAGCCCCAGCATTTT
TRBJ2-7,TRBV10-3,TRBD1,.,CAISLTGVSEQYF,TGTGCCATCAGCCTGACAGGGGTCTCCGAGCAGTACTTC
TRBJ1-4,TRBV7-9,.,few,CASSPNPGFTVTNEKLFF,TGTGCCAGCAGCCCGAATCCAGGGTTTACGGTAACTAATGAAAAACTGTTTTTT
TRBJ2-1,TRBV7-6,TRBD2,few,CASSEKIAGDNEQFF,TGTGCCAGCAGCGAAAAAATAGCGGGGGACAATGAGCAGTTCTTC
TRBJ2-5,TRBV20-1,TRBD2,few,CSARDTRGVIQETQYF,TGCAGTGCTAGAGATACTCGGGGGGTGATCCAAGAGACCCAGTACTTC
TRBJ1-1,TRBV7-2,TRBD1,.,CASSLESGGPEAFF,TGTGCCAGCAGCTTAGAATCAGGGGGCCCTGAAGCTTTCTTT
TRBJ2-7,TRBV12-1,.,.,CASSFTLRRQTYEQYF,TGTGCCAGCAGCTTCACCCTCCGGAGACAAACCTACGAGCAGTACTTC
TRBJ2-5,TRBV29-1,.,few,CSVEEALAETQYF,TGCAGCGTTGAAGAAGCCCTAGCGGAGACCCAGTACTTC
TRBJ2-5,TRBV20-1,.,few,CSAIPNEQYF,TGCAGTGCTATCCCCAATGAGCAGTACTTC
TRBJ1-6,TRBV11-2,.,.,CASSLGGRGNSPLHF,TGTGCCAGCAGCTTAGGAGGGAGGGGGAATTCACCCCTCCACTTT
TRBJ2-5,TRBV29-1,TRBD1,many,CSVVSPDRVWETQYF,TGCAGCGTTGTGTCTCCGGACAGGGTTTGGGAGACCCAGTACTTC
TRBJ2-5,TRBV2,TRBD1,few,CASSGDRVKETQYF,TGTGCCAGCAGCGGGGACAGGGTAAAAGAGACCCAGTACTTC
TRBJ1-1,TRBV5-1,TRBD1,.,CASSLDGRGRDTEAFF,TGCGCCAGCAGCTTGGATGGCAGGGGGAGGGATACTGAAGCTTTCTTT
TRBJ2-7,TRBV6-5,.,few,CASSYSEAGAYNEQYF,TGTGCCAGCAGTTACTCGGAAGCGGGCGCCTACAATGAGCAGTACTTC
TRBJ2-1,TRBV25-1,.,.,CASGGLNGQFF,TGTGCCAGCGGGGGTCTTAATGGGCAGTTCTTC
TRBJ1-2,TRBV25-1,.,many,CASSPNIRSEGYTF,TGTGCCAGCAGCCCTAACATAAGGTCGGAGGGCTACACCTTC
TRBJ2-7,TRBV4-3,.,.,CASSQGTQYDNEQYF,TGCGCCAGCAGCCAAGGAACCCAGTACGACAATGAGCAGTACTTC
TRBJ1-6,TRBV7-2,TRBD1,few,CASSSRTGTNSPLHF,TGTGCCAGCAGTTCTCGGACAGGGACTAATTCACCCCTCCACTTT
TRBJ1-2,TRBV10-3,TRBD1,.,CAMAAGTENYGYTF,TGTGCCATGGCGGCCGGGACAGAAAACTATGGCTACACCTTC
TRBJ2-3,TRBV4-2,TRBD2,.,CASSQDRGGLAVPDTQYF,TGTGCCAGCAGCCAAGATCGGGGGGGCTTGGCTGTCCCTGATACGCAGTATTTT
TRBJ2-1,TRBV5-6,TRBD1,.,CASSLPGQGTSETQFF,TGTGCCAGCAGCTTACCGGGACAGGGGACTTCAGAGACCCAGTTCTTC
TRBJ1-6,TRBV29-1,TRBD1,.,CSGGDRANSPLHF,TGCAGCGGGGGGGACAGGGCCAATTCACCCCTCCACTTT
TRBJ2-2,TRBV29-1,.,.,CSASGVGTGELFF,TGCAGCGCCTCGGGGGTTGGCACCGGGGAGCTGTTTTTT
TRBJ2-5,TRBV2,TRBD2,many,CASRGTSGATSTYF,TGTGCCAGCAGGGGGACTAGCGGGGCCACTTCGACGTACTTC
TRBJ2-1,TRBV29-1,.,few,CSVWTRGQFF,TGCAGCGTTTGGACGAGGGGGCAGTTCTTC
TRBJ1-2,TRBV12-3/TRBV12-4,.,few,CASSLQGRNYGYTF,TGTGCCAGCAGTCTACAGGGTAGGAACTATGGCTACACCTTC
TRBJ2-3,TRBV12-3/TRBV12-4,.,.,CASSFSGATTDTQYF,TGTGCCAGCAGTTTTTCGGGGGCCACCACAGATACGCAGTATTTT
TRBJ2-5,TRBV5-1,TRBD1,many,CASSSDRVSQETQYF,TGCGCCAGCAGCTCTGACAGGGTATCCCAAGAGACCCAGTACTTC